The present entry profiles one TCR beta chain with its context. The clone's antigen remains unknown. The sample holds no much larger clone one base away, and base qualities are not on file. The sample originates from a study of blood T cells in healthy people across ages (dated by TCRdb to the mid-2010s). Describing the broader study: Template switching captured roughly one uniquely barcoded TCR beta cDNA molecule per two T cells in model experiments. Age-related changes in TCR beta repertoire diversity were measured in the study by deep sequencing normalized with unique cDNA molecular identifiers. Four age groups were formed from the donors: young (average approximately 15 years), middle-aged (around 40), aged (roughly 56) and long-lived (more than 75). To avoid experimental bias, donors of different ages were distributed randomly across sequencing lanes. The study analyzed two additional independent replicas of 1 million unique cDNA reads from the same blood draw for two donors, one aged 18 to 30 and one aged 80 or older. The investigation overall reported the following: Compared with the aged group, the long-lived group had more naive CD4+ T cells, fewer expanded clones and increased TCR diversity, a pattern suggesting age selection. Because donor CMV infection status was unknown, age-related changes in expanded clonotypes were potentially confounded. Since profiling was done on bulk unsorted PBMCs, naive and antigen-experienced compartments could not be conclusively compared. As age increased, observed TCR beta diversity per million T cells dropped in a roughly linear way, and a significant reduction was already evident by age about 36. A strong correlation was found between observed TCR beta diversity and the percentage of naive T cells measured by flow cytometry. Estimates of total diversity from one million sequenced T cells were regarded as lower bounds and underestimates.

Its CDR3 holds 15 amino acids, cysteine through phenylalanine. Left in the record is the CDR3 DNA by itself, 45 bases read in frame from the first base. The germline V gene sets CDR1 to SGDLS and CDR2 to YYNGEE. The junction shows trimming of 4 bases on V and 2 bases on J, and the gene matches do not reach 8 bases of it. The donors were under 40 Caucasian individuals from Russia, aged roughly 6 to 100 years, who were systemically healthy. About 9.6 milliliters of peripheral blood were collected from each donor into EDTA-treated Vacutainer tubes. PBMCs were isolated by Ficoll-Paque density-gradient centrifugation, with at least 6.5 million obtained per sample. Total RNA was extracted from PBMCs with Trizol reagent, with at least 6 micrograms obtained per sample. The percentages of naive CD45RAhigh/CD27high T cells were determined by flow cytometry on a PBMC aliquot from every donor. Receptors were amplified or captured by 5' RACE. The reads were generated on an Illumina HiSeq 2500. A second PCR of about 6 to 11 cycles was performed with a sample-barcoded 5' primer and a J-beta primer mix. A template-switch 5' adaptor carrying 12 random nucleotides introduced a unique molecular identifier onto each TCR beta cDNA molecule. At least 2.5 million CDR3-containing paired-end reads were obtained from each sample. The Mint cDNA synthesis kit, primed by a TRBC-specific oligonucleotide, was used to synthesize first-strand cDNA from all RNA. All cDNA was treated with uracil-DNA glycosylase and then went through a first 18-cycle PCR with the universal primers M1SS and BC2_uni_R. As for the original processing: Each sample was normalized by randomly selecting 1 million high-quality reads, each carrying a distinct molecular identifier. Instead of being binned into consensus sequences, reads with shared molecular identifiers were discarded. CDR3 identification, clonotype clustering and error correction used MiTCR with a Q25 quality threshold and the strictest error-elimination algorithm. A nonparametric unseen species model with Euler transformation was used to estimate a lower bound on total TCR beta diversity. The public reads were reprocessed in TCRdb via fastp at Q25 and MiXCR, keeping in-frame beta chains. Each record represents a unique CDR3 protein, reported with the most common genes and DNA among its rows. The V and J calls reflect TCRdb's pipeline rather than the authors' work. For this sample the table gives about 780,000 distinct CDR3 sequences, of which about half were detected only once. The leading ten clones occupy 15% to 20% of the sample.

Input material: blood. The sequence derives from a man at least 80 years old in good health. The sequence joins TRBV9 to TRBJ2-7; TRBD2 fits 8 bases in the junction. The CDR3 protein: CASSPSGSLAYEQYF. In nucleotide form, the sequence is TGTGCCAGCAGCCCAAGCGGGAGCCTCGCCTACGAGCAGTACTTC.